Each of the 23 T cell receptor beta chains below was sequenced from the same sample in a study of T cells in Graves' hyperthyroidism and ophthalmopathy. Using RNA transcripts as the source, TCR beta CDR3 regions were amplified. During a first-round RT-PCR of the TCR CDR3, the HTBI primer set was used. Via MiXCR, TCRdb re-called the multiplex PCR reads, giving one row per CDR3 protein. The data show 500,000 to 550,000 distinct CDR3 sequences, approximately 20% seen once. The specimen sequenced was blood. The receptors were sampled from a man in his forties with Graves' ophthalmopathy.

Concerning this clonotype itself: A read error is possible here, since a much larger clone lies one base away. The rearrangement uses TRBV27 and TRBJ2-7; TRBD2 is a possible D gene (5 bases). The CDR3 runs 14 residues. Germline V CDR1 and CDR2: MNHEY, SMNVEV (reference sequence). V lost 4 bases and J 3 bases, leaving 13 bases between the germline ends. The CDR3 region is CASSWTTNRYEQYF. DNA for the CDR3: TGTGCCAGCAGTTGGACGACTAACCGCTACGAGCAGTACTTC.

The chain recombines TRBV6-1 with TRBJ2-1; 10 nucleotides line up with TRBD2. Germline trimming cut 7 bases from V and 4 bases from J; bases unmatched to any gene: 25. CDR3 length: 21 residues. CDR1 and CDR2 (germline): MNHNS, SASEGT. In DNA form, the CDR3 reads TGTGCCAGCATCCTTTTAGGCGGGACAGTGATGACTAGCGGGCCTTACAATGAGCAGTTCTTC. It specifies CASILLGGTVMTSGPYNEQFF.

The V and J genes are TRBV6-2 or TRBV6-3 and TRBJ1-1; TRBD1 matches at 9 bases. CDR3 length: 18 residues. Germline CDR1 reads MNHEY; CDR2 reads SVGEGT. Germline trimming cut 5 bases from V and 6 bases from J; bases unmatched to any gene: 19. CDR3 coding DNA: TGTGCCAGCAGTACCCGGACAGGGGATCACGGGTCGGGTCCTGAAGCTTTCTTT. Translating it yields CASSTRTGDHGSGPEAFF.

There are a few counts of this clonotype. The chain links TRBV18 to TRBJ2-3; D not resolved. CDR1 is KGHSH and CDR2 is LQKENI in the germline V gene. The CDR3 sequence is 17 residues long. Trimming removed 1 base at V and 0 bases at J, with 14 bases between. CDR3 bases: TGTGCCAGCTCACCACTTTTTCAAGGGTCTAGCACAGATACGCAGTATTTT. The encoded protein is CASSPLFQGSSTDTQYF.

Ten or more counts support this clonotype. The gene calls are TRBV7-9 and TRBJ2-7; D might be TRBD2 (6 bases). Germline lookup yields CDR1 SEHNR and CDR2 FQNEAQ (reference sequence). The CDR3 length is 14 residues. The V end was cut by 10 bases, the J end by 7 bases, with 23 bases between. In DNA form, the CDR3 reads TGTGCCATCTATTCGGAGGGACGGTCGGGGGAGCAGTACTTC. This codes for CAIYSEGRSGEQYF.

The V and J genes are TRBV6-1 and TRBJ1-4; weak D call: TRBD1 (6 bases). Per germline, CDR1 MNHNS and CDR2 SASEGT. V lost 5 bases and J lost 7, with 14 bases in between. There are 14 residues in the CDR3. CDR3 nucleotides: TGTGCCAGCAGTACAGGGCAACTAATTGAAAAACTGTTTTTT. Amino acid sequence: CASSTGQLIEKLFF.

This rearrangement joins TRBV7-2 to TRBJ2-7, with TRBD1 matching 8 bases. The CDR3 is 14 residues long. CDR1 is SGHTA and CDR2 is FQGNSA in the germline V gene. Trimming at V came to 2 bases and at J to 3 bases, leaving 3 bases not matched to a gene. CDR3 nucleotide sequence: TGTGCCAGCAGCTTACAACAGGGGGTCTACGAGCAGTACTTC. Its protein product is CASSLQQGVYEQYF.

The V gene is TRBV5-4, the J gene TRBJ2-3, with D tentatively TRBD1 (6 bases). Per the germline V gene, CDR1 is SGHNT and CDR2 is YYREEE (reference sequence). The CDR3 loop spans 15 amino acids. The ends were cut back, 4 bases at V and 3 bases at J, with 15 bases in the middle. The chain's CDR3 is CASSRQGFGTDTQYF. In DNA, the CDR3 is TGTGCCAGCAGCCGTCAGGGGTTCGGGACAGATACGCAGTATTTT.

This clonotype was counted a few times. This sequence joins TRBV25-1 and TRBJ1-1; D perhaps matches TRBD1 (6 bases). Deletions cut 4 bases from V and 1 base from J, with 13 bases between. CDR3 length: 15 amino acids. The germline V gene encodes CDR1 MGHDK and CDR2 SYGVNS. The CDR3, as DNA: TGTGCCAGCAGTGCCTCCTTGACAGGGAACACTGAAGCTTTCTTT. This translates into CASSASLTGNTEAFF.

This chain uses TRBV19 with TRBJ2-2, with D tentatively TRBD1 (6 bases). CDR3 length equals 14 residues. From germline, CDR1 is LNHDA and CDR2 SQIVND (reference sequence). The germline V and J ends were trimmed by 10 bases and 1 base, with 13 bases remaining between them. CDR3 bases: TGTGCCACTAGACAGGCCCGGAACACCGGGGAGCTGTTTTTT. It encodes CATRQARNTGELFF.

The chain joins TRBV30 to TRBJ2-2, with D maybe TRBD1 (5 bases). The CDR3 runs to 14 residues. Deletions cut 4 bases from V and 0 bases from J, with 9 bases between. Germline CDR1 and CDR2: GTSNPN and SVGIG (reference sequence). As DNA, the CDR3 is TGTGCCTGGACTTTAGGGGCGAACACCGGGGAGCTGTTTTTT. Translation: CAWTLGANTGELFF. The entire variable domain, with the rest obtained from reference TRBV30 and TRBJ2-2, is as follows: SQTIHQWPATLVQPVGSPLSLECTVEGTSNPNLYWYRQAAGRGLQLLFYSVGIGQISSEVPQNLSASRPQDRQFILSSKKLLLSDSGFYLCAWTLGANTGELFFGEGSRLTVL.

At least ten counts were recorded for this clonotype. V usage is TRBV11-2 and J usage is TRBJ1-2; 7 bases align to TRBD1. The CDR3 length is 12 residues. CDR1 is SGHAT and CDR2 is FQNNGV in the germline V gene. Trimming removed 5 bases from V and 7 bases from J; junction bases left unmatched: 4. The CDR3 DNA sequence: TGTGCCAGCAGCCCAAACAGGGGTGGCTACACCTTC. This codes for CASSPNRGGYTF.

This clonotype was detected many times. This sequence joins TRBV3-1 and TRBJ2-3, with D perhaps given as TRBD1 or TRBD2 (5 bases each). V was clipped by 1 base and J by 8 bases, with 19 bases between them. The germline gives CDR1 LGHDT, CDR2 YNNKEL (reference sequence). The CDR3 is made up of 16 amino acids. The CDR3 nucleotides read TGTGCCAGCAGCCAAGCCGCTAGTTCGGGGACGGGTACGCAGTATTTT. Translation gives CASSQAASSGTGTQYF.

This clonotype has a handful of counts. The rearrangement uses TRBV30 and TRBJ2-3, with 10 bases fitting TRBD2. Germline loops: CDR1 GTSNPN, CDR2 SVGIG (reference sequence). CDR3 length: 16 residues. The ends lost 4 bases at V and 2 bases at J; junction bases unmatched: 9. CDR3 coding DNA: TGTGCCTGGACTTGGGGGGGGACTAGCGCCACAGATACGCAGTATTTT. Amino acids: CAWTWGGTSATDTQYF.

This rearrangement joins TRBV28 to TRBJ2-7; 12 nucleotides match TRBD1. This CDR3 has 14 residues. The germline V gene encodes CDR1 MDHEN and CDR2 SYDVKM. The V and J ends lost 6 bases and 4 bases, in that order; junction bases with no gene match: 4. The CDR3: CASRAGQGAYEQYF. CDR3 sequence (DNA): TGTGCCAGCAGGGCGGGACAGGGGGCATACGAGCAGTACTTC.

The table lists this clonotype with many counts. The chain links TRBV5-1 to TRBJ1-2, with unresolved D. This CDR3 region has 14 residues. Looked up from germline, CDR1 is SGHRS and CDR2 is YFSETQ. V was shortened by 0 bases and J by 6 bases, with 12 bases between the two germline ends. The CDR3 region is CASSLGQEKNGYTF. DNA of the CDR3: TGCGCCAGCAGCTTGGGGCAGGAAAAGAATGGCTACACCTTC.

This clonotype was detected once. This clone may be a read error of a much larger clone one base away. This rearrangement joins TRBV7-2 to TRBJ2-7; D unresolved. Germline V gene sequence: CDR1 SGHTA, CDR2 FQGNSA. CDR3 length equals 13 residues. Trimming cost V 5 bases and J 9 bases, with 17 bases left between them. CDR3: CASSLKPSWGQYF. CDR3 nucleotide sequence: TGTGCCAGCAGCCTAAAACCCAGTTGGGGGCAGTACTTC.

This clonotype was recorded a few times. This chain connects TRBV29-1 to TRBJ1-4; 7 bases agree with TRBD1. Trimming cost V 0 bases and J 7 bases; bases outside gene matches: 5. The CDR3 is made up of 14 amino acids. Germline V gene sequence: CDR1 SQVTM, CDR2 ANQGSEA. This CDR3 is CSVEDPGGGEKLFF. The CDR3 nucleotides read TGCAGCGTTGAAGATCCAGGGGGTGGTGAAAAACTGTTTTTT.

This clonotype was detected many times. The rearrangement joins TRBV11-2 to TRBJ2-7; perhaps D is TRBD1 or TRBD2 (5 bases each). This CDR3 is built from 15 residues. V dropped 5 bases and J dropped 5 bases, with 19 bases sitting between them. Per the germline V gene, CDR1 is SGHAT and CDR2 is FQNNGV. The CDR3 loop reads CASSPGTFTDHEQYF. The CDR3 coding sequence is TGTGCCAGCAGCCCGGGGACCTTTACAGATCACGAGCAGTACTTC.

The rearrangement uses TRBV2 and TRBJ2-7, with 9 bases fitting TRBD2. This CDR3 is 19 amino acids long. J was trimmed by 3 bases and V by 5 bases; bases with no gene match: 20. Germline CDR1 and CDR2: SNHLY and FYNNEI. The CDR3 spells CASSPGGRLAGIRGYEQYF. DNA for the CDR3: TGTGCCAGCAGTCCCGGAGGAAGGCTAGCGGGGATCCGGGGCTACGAGCAGTACTTC.

This clonotype occurred many times. CDR3 amino acids: CASSQELYTGELFF. The CDR3, as DNA: TGTGCCAGCAGCCAAGAGTTGTACACCGGGGAGCTGTTTTTT. The V and J genes are TRBV4-2 and TRBJ2-2; D remains ambiguous. The CDR3 length is 14 residues. V shed 0 bases and J shed 3 bases, with 5 bases lying between them. Germline V lookup: CDR1 LGHNA, CDR2 YNFKEQ.

V usage is TRBV4-1 and J usage is TRBJ1-2; possibly TRBD1 for D (5 bases). Looked up from germline, CDR1 is MGHRA and CDR2 is YSYEKL. Trimming removed 5 bases at V and 5 bases at J, with 15 bases between. There are 14 residues in the CDR3. CDR3 sequence reads: CASSWGRARYGYTF. Here the CDR3 DNA reads TGCGCCAGCAGCTGGGGACGGGCCCGGTATGGCTACACCTTC.

In the case of this clonotype: One junction end does not reproduce the germline sequence, and a read error may be involved. V gene TRBV11-2 combines with J gene TRBJ2-1; TRBD1 or TRBD2 may be the D gene (5 bases each). This CDR3 is 17 amino acids long. The germline V gene encodes CDR1 SGHAT and CDR2 FQNNGV. CDR3 in amino acids: CASSLGWGGSTYNGQFF. The CDR3 DNA is TGTGCCAGCAGCTTAGGATGGGGCGGGTCAACCTACAATGGGCAGTTCTTC.